This passage covers 7 T cell receptor beta chains from one sample sequenced in a study of blood T cell repertoires in COVID-19. TCRdb's copy holds only in-frame clones and misses some; the assay was immunoSEQ multiplex PCR. The sample records fewer than 200,000 clones, 83% being singletons. The sample was PBMCs or T cells enriched from blood (not recorded which). The receptor set was obtained from a woman aged 45-59 years who had recovered from COVID-19.

The rearrangement uses TRBV9 and TRBJ1-2; D is uncertain. The CDR3 runs to 13 residues. The V gene's germline CDR1 is SGDLS and CDR2 YYNGEE. The germline V and J ends were trimmed by 0 bases and 8 bases, with 11 bases remaining between them. The CDR3 here is CASSVGRLGGYTF. CDR3 sequence (DNA): TGTGCCAGCAGCGTAGGTAGGCTGGGCGGCTACACCTTC.

This clone was seen a handful of times. The chain recombines TRBV6-5 with TRBJ1-2; no clear D gene. The CDR3 loop spans 13 amino acids. Germline CDR1 MNHEY, CDR2 SVGAGI. Trimming removed 0 bases from V and 6 bases from J, with 8 bases in between. CDR3 bases: TGTGCCAGCAGTTACTCCGCCAGAAATGGCTACACCTTC. This encodes CASSYSARNGYTF.

This clone was found once. V usage is TRBV4-3 and J usage is TRBJ2-6; 7 bases map to TRBD2. Germline V gives CDR1 LGHNA, CDR2 YSLEER. V was pared by 4 bases and J by 4 bases, with 10 bases of the junction left unmatched. The CDR3 has 17 amino acids. CDR3 sequence reads: CASSPAGRPLGANVLTF. In DNA, the CDR3 is TGCGCCAGCAGCCCAGCGGGGAGGCCCTTAGGGGCCAACGTCCTGACTTTC.

This clone was detected a few times. V gene TRBV19 combines with J gene TRBJ1-1, with D uncertain. V lost 5 bases and J lost 4, with 5 bases in between. Germline CDR1 LNHDA, CDR2 SQIVND (reference sequence). The CDR3 contains 11 residues. CDR3 loop: CASSRGTEAFF. CDR3 sequence (DNA): TGTGCCAGTAGTCGGGGCACTGAAGCTTTCTTT.

The V call is TRBV7-9, the J call TRBJ2-7; TRBD1 aligns across 7 bases. This CDR3 has 13 residues. The germline gives CDR1 SEHNR, CDR2 FQNEAQ (reference sequence). J was trimmed by 6 bases and V by 1 base; bases with no gene match: 3. In DNA, the CDR3 is TGTGCCAGCAGCTTAGGAAGACAGGGCGAGCAGTACGTC. Its translation is CASSLGRQGEQYV.

J is TRBJ1-1 and V is TRBV30; TRBD1 might be the D (5 bases). CDR1 and CDR2 from the germline V gene are GTSNPN and SVGIG (reference sequence). This CDR3 spans 13 amino acids. Trimming removed 4 bases at V and 4 bases at J, with 13 bases between. CDR3 DNA sequence: TGTGCCTGGAAGGCCGGGGGGGGCACTGAAGCTTTCTTT. Its protein product is CAWKAGGGTEAFF. Supplemented by reference TRBV30 and TRBJ1-1, the full variable domain reads SQTIHQWPATLVQPVGSPLSLECTVEGTSNPNLYWYRQAAGRGLQLLFYSVGIGQISSEVPQNLSASRPQDRQFILSSKKLLLSDSGFYLCAWKAGGGTEAFFGQGTRLTVV.

In the case of this clone: The germline gene is not matched at one end of the junction; a read error may be the cause. The chain is built from TRBV2 and TRBJ2-3, with D tentatively TRBD1 (6 bases). Germline V gives CDR1 SNHLY, CDR2 FYNNEI. This CDR3 comprises 13 residues. The chain's CDR3 is CASSGDTTNTQYF. CDR3 in DNA: TGTGCCAGCAGCGGGGACACCACAAATACGCAGTATTTT.